This T cell receptor (beta chain) originates from a study of blood T cell repertoires in COVID-19. The assay was immunoSEQ multiplex PCR, and TCRdb's table has in-frame clones only and misses some. The repertoire holds more than 150,000 clones, with 87% as singletons. V was clipped by 5 bases and J by 5 bases; unmatched bases: 8. The CDR3 is made up of 14 amino acids. The V gene's germline CDR1 is SGHTA and CDR2 FQGNSA. The chain combines TRBV7-2 with TRBJ2-7; 8 nucleotides line up with TRBD1. The receptor's source is a woman in her late teens or twenties who had recovered from COVID-19. Sequenced material: peripheral blood. The CDR3 loop is CASSEDGRGHEQYF. For the CDR3, the DNA is TGTGCCAGCAGCGAAGACGGCAGGGGGCACGAGCAGTACTTC.